A single sample is the source of the 20 T cell receptor beta chains below, sequenced in a study of T cell responses to AZD1222 COVID-19 vaccine. The data were produced by immunoSEQ multiplex PCR, yet TCRdb's version contains in-frame clones alone and is incomplete. Of under 150,000 clones listed, around nine tenths were seen once; the top ten hold approximately 2.5%. The sample here was peripheral blood, taken on day 0 of AZD1222 vaccination. The receptors derive from an adult in good health.

The chain has TRBV5-8 and TRBJ1-2; no definite D call. The CDR3 is 14 amino acids. The germline CDR1 and CDR2 sequences are SGHTS and YDEGEE. The germline V and J ends were trimmed by 5 bases and 8 bases, with 19 bases remaining between them. CDR3 sequence: CASRFPARRVGYTF. Written as DNA, the CDR3 is TGTGCCAGCAGATTTCCGGCCCGTCGAGTCGGCTACACCTTC. Combining the CDR3 with reference TRBV5-8 and TRBJ1-2 gives the whole variable domain EAGVTQSPTHLIKTRGQQATLRCSPISGHTSVYWYQQALGLGLQFLLWYDEGEERNRGNFPPRFSGRQFPNYSSELNVNALELEDSALYLCASRFPARRVGYTFGSGTRLTVV.

This CDR3 is CASSLDLGQGASSGNTIYF. DNA for the CDR3: TGTGCCAGCAGCTTAGATTTAGGACAGGGGGCTTCCTCTGGAAACACCATATATTTT. The chain combines TRBV7-2 with TRBJ1-3; 11 bases map to TRBD1. Germline V gives CDR1 SGHTA, CDR2 FQGNSA. This CDR3 has 19 amino acids. J was trimmed by 0 bases and V by 1 base; bases with no gene match: 8. The full variable domain, completed using reference TRBV7-2 and TRBJ1-3, is GAGVSQSPSNKVTEKGKDVELRCDPISGHTALYWYRQSLGQGLEFLIYFQGNSAPDKSGLPSDRFSAERTGGSVSTLTIQRTQQEDSAVYLCASSLDLGQGASSGNTIYFGEGSWLTVV.

This clone was detected once. The chain links TRBV7-9 to TRBJ2-7; D is unresolved. V was clipped by 1 base and J by 6 bases, with 4 bases between them. CDR1 SEHNR and CDR2 FQNEAQ come from the germline V gene (reference sequence). CDR3 length: 11 amino acids. This chain's CDR3 is CASSLGLEQYF. CDR3 bases: TGTGCCAGCAGCTTAGGTCTCGAGCAGTACTTC.

This chain connects TRBV4-3 to TRBJ1-2; D is undetermined. V was pared by 3 bases and J by 4 bases, with 18 bases between. The CDR3 is made up of 16 amino acids. The V gene's germline CDR1 is LGHNA and CDR2 YSLEER. The CDR3 sequence is CASSHSGQRSGYGYTF. In DNA, the CDR3 is TGCGCCAGCAGCCATAGTGGGCAACGAAGCGGCTATGGCTACACCTTC.

The chain is built from TRBV10-1 and TRBJ2-7; 8 bases are shared with TRBD1. The junction had 10 bases not matched to a gene; V was cut back by 11 bases and J by 4 bases. Per the germline V gene, CDR1 is WNHNN and CDR2 is SYGVQD (reference sequence). The CDR3 totals 13 residues. The CDR3 nucleotides read TGCGCCGGAAAGACAGGGGTTTCTTACGAGCAGTACTTC. Translated, it gives CAGKTGVSYEQYF.

This clone has only a few counts. This chain links TRBV19 with TRBJ1-1, with D possibly matching TRBD1 (6 bases). This CDR3 has 16 amino acids. Germline assignment: CDR1 LNHDA and CDR2 SQIVND (reference sequence). V lost 4 bases to trimming and J lost 6 bases, with 21 bases between them. The CDR3 coding sequence is TGTGCCAGTAGTACCCTACGGAGGGGGGCCGAACCTGAAGCTTTCTTT. It specifies CASSTLRRGAEPEAFF.

The chain joins TRBV7-2 to TRBJ2-7, with 11 positions matching TRBD2. Germline trimming cut 4 bases from V and 7 bases from J; bases unmatched to any gene: 6. There are 14 residues in the CDR3. Germline values: CDR1 SGHTA, CDR2 FQGNSA. CDR3 DNA sequence: TGTGCCAGCAGCTCAAGACTAGCGGGAAGGGAGCAGTACTTC. It encodes CASSSRLAGREQYF.

With regard to this clone: At one boundary the junction diverges from the germline segment, which might be a read error. The genes are TRBV4-2 and TRBJ2-2; TRBD2 agrees at 8 bases. The CDR3 has 15 residues. The germline gives CDR1 LGHNA, CDR2 YNFKEQ. The CDR3 sequence: CANSLGRVETGELFF. The DNA for the CDR3 is TGTGCCAACAGCCTCGGGAGGGTAGAGACCGGGGAGCTGTTTTTT.

This chain links TRBV7-8 with TRBJ2-7; 9 bases are shared with TRBD1. The CDR3 covers 19 residues. V lost 1 base, J lost 2 bases, and 15 bases stayed unmatched. CDR1 is SGHVS and CDR2 is FQNEAQ in the germline V gene. CDR3 loop: CASSLVLGGWDRVTYEQYF. DNA for the CDR3: TGTGCCAGCAGCTTAGTATTGGGGGGTTGGGACAGGGTTACCTACGAGCAGTACTTC.

The V gene is TRBV19, the J gene TRBJ1-5, with TRBD1 identical over 7 bases. The CDR3 is 16 residues long. The V gene end was trimmed by 5 bases and the J gene end by 7 bases; junction bases not matched to a gene: 14. The germline V gene has CDR1 LNHDA and CDR2 SQIVND (reference sequence). The DNA of the CDR3 is TGTGCCAGTAGTGAGGGTACAGGGGTGTTGAAGCAGCCCCAGCATTTT. Protein product: CASSEGTGVLKQPQHF.

The chain links TRBV12-3 or TRBV12-4 to TRBJ2-5; possible D gene TRBD1, 6 bases. Trimming shortened V by 5 bases and J by 5 bases, and 9 bases separated the two germline ends. The CDR3 spans 12 residues. The CDR3 spells CASSGGRETQYF. The CDR3 nucleotides are TGTGCCAGCAGTGGGGGCCGGGAGACCCAGTACTTC.

This sequence joins TRBV5-5 and TRBJ1-4; weak D call: TRBD1 (6 bases). Germline V lookup: CDR1 SGHKS, CDR2 YYEKEE (reference sequence). The CDR3 is 14 residues long. The V and J ends lost 2 bases and 7 bases respectively, with 12 bases between them. CDR3: CASSFGAGVEKLFF. CDR3 DNA: TGTGCCAGCAGCTTTGGGGCAGGGGTTGAAAAACTGTTTTTT. Based on the CDR3 plus reference TRBV5-5 and TRBJ1-4, the full variable domain is DAGVTQSPTHLIKTRGQQVTLRCSPISGHKSVSWYQQVLGQGPQFIFQYYEKEERGRGNFPDRFSARQFPNYSSELNVNALLLGDSALYLCASSFGAGVEKLFFGSGTQLSVL.

This clone was recorded only once. The chain uses TRBV27 and TRBJ2-6; D may be TRBD1 (5 bases). The V end lost 7 bases, the J end lost 1 base, and 8 bases lay between the germline ends. The CDR3 loop spans 14 amino acids. CDR1 is MNHEY and CDR2 is SMNVEV in the germline V gene (reference sequence). The DNA for the CDR3 is TGTGCCAGCATGGGGCAGTCTGGGGCCAACGTCCTGACTTTC. Translating gives CASMGQSGANVLTF.

This chain links TRBV15 with TRBJ2-5; 10 bases map to TRBD2. The CDR3 has 18 residues. Germline loops: CDR1 LNHNV, CDR2 YYDKDF (reference sequence). Losses at the gene ends were 8 bases for V and 4 bases for J; bases not matched to a gene: 19. CDR3 protein: CATRPLGLAEGMRETQYF. The CDR3 DNA follows: TGTGCCACCCGACCCCTAGGACTAGCGGAGGGGATGCGAGAGACCCAGTACTTC.

The chain recombines TRBV6-2 or TRBV6-3 with TRBJ2-7; 7 bases align to TRBD2. This CDR3 comprises 17 residues. V gave up 2 bases and J gave up 2 bases; unmatched junction bases: 12. Germline V gives CDR1 MNHEY, CDR2 SVGEGT. CDR3: CASSYIRGDLLTYEQYF. DNA for the CDR3: TGTGCCAGCAGTTACATTCGGGGGGATCTCCTAACCTACGAGCAGTACTTC.

The rearrangement joins TRBV7-8 to TRBJ1-4; no clear D. Trimming cost V 8 bases and J 7 bases, with 14 bases left between them. The germline gives CDR1 SGHVS, CDR2 FQNEAQ. The CDR3 length is 13 residues. The CDR3 DNA reads as TGTGCCAGCGCCGACCGGGTATTTGAAAAACTGTTTTTT. It yields the protein CASADRVFEKLFF.

V usage is TRBV5-4 and J usage is TRBJ2-5; a possible D gene is TRBD1 (6 bases). With 4 bases removed from V and 5 bases from J, the gap between germline ends came to 15 bases. Germline loops: CDR1 SGHNT, CDR2 YYREEE (reference sequence). The CDR3 has 14 residues. The CDR3 sequence: CASSPRGYGETQYF. The CDR3 DNA reads TGTGCCAGCAGCCCCAGGGGTTACGGGGAGACCCAGTACTTC. The variable domain in full, completed from reference TRBV5-4 and TRBJ2-5, reads ETGVTQSPTHLIKTRGQQVTLRCSSQSGHNTVSWYQQALGQGPQFIFQYYREEENGRGNFPPRFSGLQFPNYSSELNVNALELDDSALYLCASSPRGYGETQYFGPGTRLLVL.

The CDR3 here is CASRDLISYEQYF. In DNA form, the CDR3 reads TGCGCCAGCAGAGACCTGATCTCCTACGAGCAGTACTTC. The V call is TRBV5-1, the J call TRBJ2-7, with D unresolved. Germline assignment: CDR1 SGHRS and CDR2 YFSETQ. The CDR3 length is 13 residues. Trimming cost V 5 bases and J 0 bases, with 9 bases left between them.

CDR3 DNA sequence: TGTGCCACCCTGTCCTTGGGGTATACTGAAGCTTTCTTT. Amino acids: CATLSLGYTEAFF. The chain links TRBV2 to TRBJ1-1, with D unresolved. Germline-derived CDR1 and CDR2 are SNHLY and FYNNEI. CDR3 length equals 13 residues. The V end was cut by 10 bases, the J end by 5 bases, with 17 bases between.

DNA for the CDR3: TGTGCCAGCAGTTACTGGTGGGCGAACACTGAAGCTTTCTTT. It is translated as CASSYWWANTEAFF. V and J are TRBV6-5 and TRBJ1-1; no firm D call. Trimming removed 1 base from V and 1 base from J, with 7 bases in between. Germline V lookup: CDR1 MNHEY, CDR2 SVGAGI. CDR3 length: 14 amino acids.